Listed here is a single T cell receptor (beta chain). The time point is: week 3, after first cycle of checkpoint inhibitor. Disease control meant complete response, partial response or stable disease at 12 weeks. This CDR3 spans 15 amino acids. The ends were cut back, 0 bases at V and 3 bases at J, with 7 bases in the middle. Germline V gene lookup returns CDR1 SGHRS and CDR2 YFSETQ. These data belong to a study of blood T cell dynamics during melanoma immunotherapy. DNA loading was fixed at roughly 0.35 ug for all bulk PBMC samples. TCRdb's table, derived via immunoSEQ multiplex PCR, lists solely in-frame clones and lacks some. The sample consists of fewer than 15,000 clones, around 85% of them appearing once.

This material consisted of blood, taken from a patient treated with checkpoint blockade. The receptor was isolated from a human donor with melanoma. The chain couples TRBV5-1 to TRBJ2-6; D not resolved. The chain's CDR3 is CASSLGSYGANVLTF. The CDR3 DNA is TGCGCCAGCAGCTTGGGATCGTATGGGGCCAACGTCCTGACTTTC.